These T cell receptor beta chains were read from a single sample in a study of blood T cell repertoires in COVID-19. Generated by immunoSEQ multiplex PCR, the TCRdb table keeps only in-frame clones and is missing some. Among approximately 260,000 clones listed, under 90% were seen once. Sequenced sample: peripheral blood. Every receptor here comes from a human donor in a cohort sampled during active COVID-19. Both conserved end residues are part of each CDR3. A D gene is named only where the DNA matches it firmly. A clone size is listed for some rows: how often the clone was seen (once, few, many), or a class if it is expanded.

D gene: TRBD1
CDR3 length: 14
V gene: TRBV7-9
J gene: TRBJ1-6
clone size: .
CDR3 DNA: TGTGCCAGCAGCTTAGAAGTTTTGGGACAGGATCTCCACTTT
CDR3 protein: CASSLEVLGQDLHF

D gene: .
CDR3 length: 15
V gene: TRBV7-8
J gene: TRBJ1-6
clone size: .
CDR3 DNA: TGTGCCAGCAGCACAAACGGATGGACAGAATCACCCCTCCACTTT
CDR3 protein: CASSTNGWTESPLHF

D gene: TRBD2
CDR3 length: 15
V gene: TRBV6-5
J gene: TRBJ2-5
clone size: once
CDR3 DNA: TGTGCCAGCAGAACCCAAGGACTAGCGGGAGAGACCCAGTACTTC
CDR3 protein: CASRTQGLAGETQYF

D gene: TRBD2
CDR3 length: 14
V gene: TRBV18
J gene: TRBJ2-5
clone size: .
CDR3 DNA: TGTGCCAGCGCCGTTGATAGCGGGAGTTTAGTCCAGTACTTC
CDR3 protein: CASAVDSGSLVQYF

D gene: .
CDR3 length: 15
V gene: TRBV12-5
J gene: TRBJ2-3
clone size: .
CDR3 DNA: TGTGCTAGTGGTTTGGATGATCGAACAGGGAAAACGCAGTATTTT
CDR3 protein: CASGLDDRTGKTQYF

D gene: TRBD1
CDR3 length: 14
V gene: TRBV19
J gene: TRBJ1-5
clone size: once
CDR3 DNA: TGTGCCAGTACCTCCGGGACAGAAAATCAGCCCCAGCATTTT
CDR3 protein: CASTSGTENQPQHF

D gene: TRBD2
CDR3 length: 15
V gene: TRBV5-4
J gene: TRBJ2-1
clone size: .
CDR3 DNA: TGTGCCAGCCTTCGGGCTAGCGGGTCCTACAATGAGCAGTTCTTC
CDR3 protein: CASLRASGSYNEQFF

D gene: .
CDR3 length: 11
V gene: TRBV7-9
J gene: TRBJ1-6
clone size: many
CDR3 DNA: TGTGCCAGCAGCCCACTAATCTCCCTCCACTTT
CDR3 protein: CASSPLISLHF

D gene: TRBD2
CDR3 length: 15
V gene: TRBV5-1
J gene: TRBJ2-7
clone size: few
CDR3 DNA: TGCGCCAGCAGCATGACTAGCGGGAGCGGGTACGAGCAGTACTTC
CDR3 protein: CASSMTSGSGYEQYF

D gene: .
CDR3 length: 15
V gene: TRBV2
J gene: TRBJ1-1
clone size: .
CDR3 DNA: TGTGCCAGCAGTGAAGGGATCAGGGGCGGCACTGAAGCTTTCTTT
CDR3 protein: CASSEGIRGGTEAFF

D gene: TRBD2
CDR3 length: 15
V gene: TRBV19
J gene: TRBJ2-1
clone size: .
CDR3 DNA: TGTGCCAGTAGTGCAACTAGCGGAGACCACAATGAGCAGTTCTTC
CDR3 protein: CASSATSGDHNEQFF

D gene: TRBD2
CDR3 length: 15
V gene: TRBV7-9
J gene: TRBJ2-1
clone size: once
CDR3 DNA: TGTGCCAGCAGCTTAGCCGCTAGCGGACGCAATGAGCAGTTCTTC
CDR3 protein: CASSLAASGRNEQFF

D gene: TRBD2
CDR3 length: 15
V gene: TRBV5-4
J gene: TRBJ2-1
clone size: .
CDR3 DNA: TGTGCCAGCAGCTTGGGGAGCGGGGGGCTTGATGAGCAGTTCTTC
CDR3 protein: CASSLGSGGLDEQFF

D gene: TRBD2
CDR3 length: 17
V gene: TRBV4-1
J gene: TRBJ2-3
clone size: .
CDR3 DNA: TGCGCCAGCAGCCCCGAGAGGCTAGCGGGTTTAGTAGATACGCAGTATTTT
CDR3 protein: CASSPERLAGLVDTQYF

D gene: .
CDR3 length: 13
V gene: TRBV27
J gene: TRBJ2-7
clone size: few
CDR3 DNA: TGTGCCAGCAGTTTGCGAGCGTCCCCCGAGCAGTACTTC
CDR3 protein: CASSLRASPEQYF

D gene: TRBD2
CDR3 length: 16
V gene: TRBV9
J gene: TRBJ2-3
clone size: .
CDR3 DNA: TGTGCCAGCAGCGTAGATCCGGGAGGGCCAAAGGATACGCAGTATTTT
CDR3 protein: CASSVDPGGPKDTQYF

D gene: TRBD1
CDR3 length: 15
V gene: TRBV5-1
J gene: TRBJ2-2
clone size: .
CDR3 DNA: TGCGCCAGCAGCTTGGTGGGACAGGGCGTGGGGGAGCTGTTTTTT
CDR3 protein: CASSLVGQGVGELFF

D gene: TRBD1
CDR3 length: 20
V gene: TRBV6-2/TRBV6-3
J gene: TRBJ1-4
clone size: .
CDR3 DNA: TGTGCCAGCAGTTACAGCGGGACAGGTGTAATACCTGCAACTAATGAAAAACTGTTTTTT
CDR3 protein: CASSYSGTGVIPATNEKLFF

D gene: TRBD2
CDR3 length: 16
V gene: TRBV7-9
J gene: TRBJ2-1
clone size: .
CDR3 DNA: TGTGCCAGCAGCTTACCTAGCGGGAGGGCCCCACATGAGCAGTTCTTC
CDR3 protein: CASSLPSGRAPHEQFF

D gene: .
CDR3 length: 15
V gene: TRBV6-5
J gene: TRBJ1-1
clone size: once
CDR3 DNA: TGTGCCAGCCCTGCTCCCGGGGTGAGGAACACTGAAGCTTTCTTT
CDR3 protein: CASPAPGVRNTEAFF

D gene: .
CDR3 length: 11
V gene: TRBV6-5
J gene: TRBJ1-2
clone size: .
CDR3 DNA: TGTGCCAGCAGAACGGGGGGTGGCTACACCTTC
CDR3 protein: CASRTGGGYTF

D gene: .
CDR3 length: 15
V gene: TRBV5-6
J gene: TRBJ2-2
clone size: .
CDR3 DNA: TGTGCCAGCAGCTTGTTGCGGGGGAACACCGGGGAGCTGTTTTTT
CDR3 protein: CASSLLRGNTGELFF

D gene: TRBD1
CDR3 length: 13
V gene: TRBV12-3/TRBV12-4
J gene: TRBJ1-4
clone size: .
CDR3 DNA: TGTGCCAGCAGCCAGGGGGCGCGTGAAAAACTGTTTTTT
CDR3 protein: CASSQGAREKLFF

D gene: TRBD1
CDR3 length: 15
V gene: TRBV5-4
J gene: TRBJ2-5
clone size: .
CDR3 DNA: TGTGCCAGCAGCTTGACTGGACAGGGGGAAGAGACCCAGTACTTC
CDR3 protein: CASSLTGQGEETQYF

D gene: TRBD1
CDR3 length: 15
V gene: TRBV7-2
J gene: TRBJ1-3
clone size: .
CDR3 DNA: TGTGCCAGCAGCTACGACAGGGGTTCTGGAAACACCATATATTTT
CDR3 protein: CASSYDRGSGNTIYF

D gene: TRBD1
CDR3 length: 14
V gene: TRBV4-1
J gene: TRBJ2-7
clone size: .
CDR3 DNA: TGCGCCAGCAGCCCAACGGACAGGGCCTACGAGCAGTACTTC
CDR3 protein: CASSPTDRAYEQYF

D gene: .
CDR3 length: 15
V gene: TRBV4-1
J gene: TRBJ1-4
clone size: .
CDR3 DNA: TGCGCCAGCAGCCAAGAGACAGGCACAATTGGGAAACTGTTTTTT
CDR3 protein: CASSQETGTIGKLFF

D gene: .
CDR3 length: 13
V gene: TRBV19
J gene: TRBJ2-3
clone size: .
CDR3 DNA: TGTGCCAGTAGTATAGGTCGGGAAGATACGCAGTATTTT
CDR3 protein: CASSIGREDTQYF

D gene: TRBD2
CDR3 length: 17
V gene: TRBV7-3
J gene: TRBJ2-1
clone size: .
CDR3 DNA: TGTGCCAGCAGCCCTAAAGGTGGACTAGCGGGATATGGTGAGCAGTTCTTC
CDR3 protein: CASSPKGGLAGYGEQFF

D gene: .
CDR3 length: 12
V gene: TRBV7-9
J gene: TRBJ2-7
clone size: .
CDR3 DNA: TGTGCCAGCAGCTTCCCCACCTACGAGCAGTACTTC
CDR3 protein: CASSFPTYEQYF

D gene: TRBD2
CDR3 length: 15
V gene: TRBV11-2
J gene: TRBJ2-1
clone size: .
CDR3 DNA: TGTGCCAGCAGCCCACGTAGCGGGAGGGCCTATGAGCAGTTCTTC
CDR3 protein: CASSPRSGRAYEQFF

D gene: TRBD1
CDR3 length: 18
V gene: TRBV28
J gene: TRBJ2-6
clone size: .
CDR3 DNA: TGTGCCAGCAGTTTGGGGACAGGGGGTCTGACTGGGGCCAACGTCCTGACTTTC
CDR3 protein: CASSLGTGGLTGANVLTF